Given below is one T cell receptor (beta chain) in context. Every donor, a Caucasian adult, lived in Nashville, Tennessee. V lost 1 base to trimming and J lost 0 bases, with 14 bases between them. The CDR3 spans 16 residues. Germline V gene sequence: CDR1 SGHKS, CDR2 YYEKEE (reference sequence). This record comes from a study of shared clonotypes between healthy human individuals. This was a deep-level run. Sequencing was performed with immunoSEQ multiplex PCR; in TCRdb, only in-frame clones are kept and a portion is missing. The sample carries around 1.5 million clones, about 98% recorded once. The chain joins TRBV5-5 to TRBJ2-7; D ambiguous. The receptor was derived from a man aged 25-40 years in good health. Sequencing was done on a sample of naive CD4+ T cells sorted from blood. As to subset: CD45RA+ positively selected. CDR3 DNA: TGTGCCAGCAGCTTGTGGGCTGCTGCGACCTCCTACGAGCAGTACTTC. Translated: CASSLWAAATSYEQYF.